This entry lists 13 T cell receptor beta chains sequenced from one sample in a study of radiotherapy plus CTLA-4 blockade in lung cancer. Using immunoSEQ multiplex PCR, the repertoire was profiled, and TCRdb retains in-frame clones only, with some absent. This table holds 15,000 to 20,000 clones, 86% found once. The source was peripheral blood, collected from a patient treated with radiotherapy plus ipilimumab. All receptors derive from a human donor with non-small cell lung cancer whose response to radiotherapy plus ipilimumab could not be evaluated.

This clone appeared a single time. The chain joins TRBV9 to TRBJ2-2; 8 bases are a match to TRBD2. This CDR3 contains 15 residues. Germline V gives CDR1 SGDLS, CDR2 YYNGEE. The junction had 7 bases not matched to a gene; V was cut back by 5 bases and J by 4 bases. The CDR3 DNA reads as TGTGCCAGCAGACCGAGCGGGGGTCTCACCGGGGAGCTGTTTTTT. Translating it yields CASRPSGGLTGELFF. Full variable domain (outside the CDR3, taken from reference TRBV9 and TRBJ2-2): DSGVTQTPKHLITATGQRVTLRCSPRSGDLSVYWYQQSLDQGLQFLIQYYNGEERAKGNILERFSAQQFPDLHSELNLSSLELGDSALYFCASRPSGGLTGELFFGEGSRLTVL.

This chain joins TRBV28 and TRBJ2-7; D may be TRBD2 (6 bases). Germline V gives CDR1 MDHEN, CDR2 SYDVKM. This CDR3 comprises 14 residues. V lost 10 bases and J lost 1, with 17 bases in between. In DNA, the CDR3 is TGTGCCACTCTGCGGGGTGAACAGTCCTACGAGCAGTACTTC. This codes for CATLRGEQSYEQYF. The whole variable domain, filled in from reference TRBV28 and TRBJ2-7, reads DVKVTQSSRYLVKRTGEKVFLECVQDMDHENMFWYRQDPGLGLRLIYFSYDVKMKEKGDIPEGYSVSREKKERFSLILESASTNQTSMYLCATLRGEQSYEQYFGPGTRLTVT.

The chain employs TRBV10-3 and TRBJ2-2; D is perhaps TRBD1 (6 bases). Germline CDR1 reads ENHRY; CDR2 reads SYGVKD. The V end lost 3 bases, the J end lost 7 bases, and 15 bases lay between the germline ends. The CDR3 extends over 15 amino acids. The CDR3 DNA sequence: TGTGCCATCAGTGAACCCGGACAGTTCGACGGGGAGCTGTTTTTT. Its protein is CAISEPGQFDGELFF.

The genes are TRBV7-2 and TRBJ2-5; 7 nucleotides align to TRBD2. Germline V gives CDR1 SGHTA, CDR2 FQGNSA. The CDR3 runs 15 residues. V shed 5 bases, J shed 3 bases, and the junction held 9 bases outside the gene matches. CDR3 loop: CASSRASGTKETQYF. DNA for the CDR3: TGTGCCAGCAGCCGCGCTAGCGGTACCAAAGAGACCCAGTACTTC.

CDR3 amino acids: CASSLAFPQYF. CDR3 nucleotide sequence: TGTGCCAGCAGCTTAGCCTTCCCCCAGTACTTC. V usage is TRBV7-2 and J usage is TRBJ2-5, with D uncertain. The length of the CDR3 is 11 residues. V was shortened by 0 bases and J by 9 bases, with 5 bases between the two germline ends. Germline assignment: CDR1 SGHTA and CDR2 FQGNSA.

The chain is built from TRBV19 and TRBJ1-1, with a tentative D call TRBD1 (6 bases). CDR1 LNHDA and CDR2 SQIVND come from the germline V gene (reference sequence). The ends were cut back, 7 bases at V and 2 bases at J, with 11 bases in the middle. The CDR3 extends over 13 amino acids. CDR3 sequence (DNA): TGTGCCAGTAACGGGGGGCCCAACACTGAAGCTTTCTTT. Amino acid sequence: CASNGGPNTEAFF.

The count of this clone is one. The V call is TRBV7-9, the J call TRBJ1-4, with 9 bases that match TRBD1. Germline V CDR1 and CDR2: SEHNR, FQNEAQ (reference sequence). Trimming at V came to 5 bases and at J to 8 bases, leaving 6 bases not matched to a gene. The CDR3 has 14 residues. In nucleotides, the CDR3 is TGTGCCAGCAGCCGAACAGGGGGCGACGAAAAACTGTTTTTT. Translating gives CASSRTGGDEKLFF.

V is TRBV7-9 and J is TRBJ2-2, with 10 bases identical to TRBD1. The CDR3 totals 16 residues. Trimming cost V 5 bases and J 3 bases; bases outside gene matches: 6. CDR1 is SEHNR, CDR2 FQNEAQ, per germline (reference sequence). The CDR3 loop reads CASSPRDRGDTGELFF. The CDR3 DNA is TGTGCCAGCAGCCCCCGGGACAGGGGAGACACCGGGGAGCTGTTTTTT.

CDR3: CASSMGSSYEQYF. The CDR3, as DNA: TGTGCCAGTAGTATGGGGAGCTCCTACGAGCAGTACTTC. This sequence joins TRBV19 and TRBJ2-7; weak D call: TRBD2 (5 bases). The CDR3 sequence is 13 residues long. V was shortened by 3 bases and J by 0 bases, with 6 bases between the two germline ends. Germline loops: CDR1 LNHDA, CDR2 SQIVND (reference sequence).

V and J are TRBV6-5 and TRBJ1-3, with 7 bases aligning to TRBD1. Germline trimming cut 2 bases from V and 4 bases from J; bases unmatched to any gene: 5. The germline CDR1 and CDR2 sequences are MNHEY and SVGAGI. This CDR3 region has 15 residues. The CDR3 reads CASSYNHRGGNTIYF. Here the CDR3 DNA reads TGTGCCAGCAGTTACAATCACAGGGGCGGAAACACCATATATTTT.

This chain joins TRBV14 and TRBJ2-5, with 9 bases fitting TRBD2. The J call is doubtful: the DNA matches TRBJ2-7 better. CDR3 length: 19 amino acids. Per germline, CDR1 SGHDN and CDR2 FVKESK. CDR3 in DNA: TGTGCCAGCAGCCAAGATTTAAGGCTAGCGGGGACTCTCTCCTACGAGCAGTACTTC. Protein product: CASSQDLRLAGTLSYEQYF.

The rearrangement uses TRBV11-2 and TRBJ1-2, with D uncertain. The CDR3 is 16 residues long. Germline V gene sequence: CDR1 SGHAT, CDR2 FQNNGV. V lost 1 base and J lost 1, with 13 bases in between. CDR3 nucleotides: TGTGCCAGCAGCTTAGCCCTGGCGGGTAATAACTATGGCTACACCTTC. As protein: CASSLALAGNNYGYTF.

The chain joins TRBV28 to TRBJ1-1; tentatively, D is TRBD1 (5 bases). CDR3 length: 14 amino acids. Trimming shortened V by 3 bases and J by 4 bases, and 12 bases separated the two germline ends. Per the germline V gene, CDR1 is MDHEN and CDR2 is SYDVKM. CDR3 loop: CASSLSFGGTEAFF. DNA for the CDR3: TGTGCCAGCAGTTTGAGTTTCGGGGGCACTGAAGCTTTCTTT.